The T cell receptor (beta chain) described here comes from a study of T cell responses to AZD1222 COVID-19 vaccine (dated by TCRdb to the early 2020s). For the study in its entirety: Because spike-specific TCR depth and breadth did not differ between the two schedules, AZD1222 recipients who got a second dose at roughly 4 weeks were pooled with those who got a second dose at roughly 12 weeks. A total of 233 trial participants underwent TCR sequencing, of whom 207 had received two doses of AZD1222 and about 26 had received two doses of the MenACWY control vaccine. Trial participants were enrolled into age subgroups of 18-55, 56-69 and 70-plus years, which contained approximately 150, 28 and 58 TCR-sequenced participants, respectively. The paper's findings and limits, for the study overall: Participants were mostly white British, with more females than males. The authors suggested clonal diversity may have been underestimated. Because no day 14 peak-response samples were available, the repertoires could be characterized only after the peak T cell response. Spike-specific TCR breadth and depth rose significantly after two AZD1222 doses compared with day 0 and with MenACWY recipients. Nearly half of unique spike-specific TCRs reportedly recognized epitopes outside regions mutated in the B.1.351 and B.1.1.7 variants. Only five to seven AZD1222 recipients were SARS-CoV-2 seropositive at baseline, limiting conclusions about previously exposed vaccinees. In the small 56-69-year group, the increase in depth fell short of significance, most likely because of low power. The vaccine-associated CD4 TCRs covered the entire spike protein, and the dominant responses fell in regions 160-218 and 743-854.

Per the publication, the time point label means: baseline before first vaccination. Samples from vaccinated people were obtained from the UK trials COV001 and COV002, which included a single-blind randomized controlled phase 2/3 trial of AZD1222 (ChAdOx1 nCoV-19) in healthy adults. Trial participant PBMC samples were collected at day 0 and day 28 after the second dose for TCRbeta chain sequencing. Comment on this clone: This receptor's antigen is unknown. The record has no base qualities; no much larger clone is one base away.

Ends trimmed: V by 6 bases, J by 9 bases; bases unmatched to a gene: 19. CDR1 and CDR2 (SGHVS, FNYEAQ) derive from the germline V gene. The CDR3 starts with the cysteine, ends with the phenylalanine, and has 16 residues. Of the read, only the CDR3 DNA is kept; its 48 bases are in frame from base 1. The CDR3 regions of human TCRbeta chains were subjected to immunosequencing. Per the original workflow: Repertoire TCRs were matched against a reference library of SARS-CoV-2-specific TCRs generated with the MIRA antigen-specificity platform. Breadth was defined as the fraction of unique TCRs that were SARS-CoV-2-associated, and depth was defined as the fraction of total T cells that were SARS-CoV-2-associated. Each spike-specific TCR was assigned to its reactive spike region and to a CD4 or CD8 class using the MIRA data. Log10-transformed breadth and depth values were compared by one-way ANOVA with Sidak's multiple comparisons tests. Here the immuneACCESS table is served through TCRdb, limited to in-frame sequences with V and J called. Missing clones are a known gap in these copies; in checked studies unresolved V genes cover under half, and the rest lacks a known reason. V and J calls and clone size follow that table, whereas D and trimming were derived from the DNA. The sample profile shows 90,000 to 140,000 clones; more than 75% of them were found once. Together, the top ten hold 4% to 6% of the sample.

The sequence joins TRBV7-6 to TRBJ2-5, and TRBD1 matches 7 of the central bases. The clonotype originates from an adult in good health. The sample in question was peripheral blood, obtained on day 0 of AZD1222 vaccination. DNA sequence: TGTGCCAGCAGTTTGAATTCCGGGACAGTTAAAGGGGCCCAGTACTTC. Translated, this is CASSLNSGTVKGAQYF.